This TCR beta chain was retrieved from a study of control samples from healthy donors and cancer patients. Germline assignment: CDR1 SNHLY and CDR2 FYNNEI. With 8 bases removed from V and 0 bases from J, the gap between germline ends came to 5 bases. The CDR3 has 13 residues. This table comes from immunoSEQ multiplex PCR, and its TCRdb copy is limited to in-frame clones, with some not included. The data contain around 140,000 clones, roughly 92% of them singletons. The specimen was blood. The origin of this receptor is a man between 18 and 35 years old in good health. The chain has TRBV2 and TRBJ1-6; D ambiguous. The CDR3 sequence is CASPSSYNSPLHF. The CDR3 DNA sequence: TGTGCCAGCCCGAGCTCCTATAATTCACCCCTCCACTTT.